Each of the 27 T cell receptor beta chains below was sequenced from the same sample in a study of regulatory T cells in long-lasting Graves disease. CDR3-region Arm-PCR and iRepertoire HTBI primers produced the TCR beta libraries. MiXCR was run by TCRdb on the multiplex PCR reads, yielding one entry per CDR3 protein. Of fewer than 550,000 distinct CDR3 sequences listed, roughly 21% are singletons. Time point defined: persistent/refractory GD, antithyroid drugs over 5 years with positive TRAb. Extracted PBMC RNA gave rise to the TCR library. This sample comprised peripheral blood mononuclear cells (PBMCs), obtained when the disease was refractory, from a patient treated with antithyroid drugs. Source of these receptors: a female donor with Graves disease.

There are a few counts of this clonotype. The chain has TRBV6-5 and TRBJ1-3, with D possibly matching TRBD1 (5 bases). Germline values: CDR1 MNHEY, CDR2 SVGAGI. The CDR3 loop spans 16 amino acids. V lost 4 bases to trimming and J lost 2 bases, with 15 bases between them. DNA for the CDR3: TGTGCCAGCAGTTTGCAGGGCGTTAATACTGGAAACACCATATATTTT. Protein: CASSLQGVNTGNTIYF.

The DNA for the CDR3 is TGTGCCAGCAGTTCCGGGGAGGGCTCCTACGAGCAGTACTTC. Its protein product is CASSSGEGSYEQYF. The V call is TRBV28, the J call TRBJ2-7; 7 nucleotides align to TRBD2. CDR3 size: 14 residues. The trim removed 4 bases at V and 0 bases at J, leaving 3 bases unmatched. Germline V gives CDR1 MDHEN, CDR2 SYDVKM.

This clonotype has just a few counts. The chain employs TRBV28 and TRBJ2-4; D assignment may be TRBD1 or TRBD2 (6 bases each). V was pared by 6 bases and J by 0 bases, with 18 bases between. The CDR3 is 17 amino acids. Germline V CDR1 and CDR2: MDHEN, SYDVKM. The CDR3 DNA is TGTGCCAGCAGCCTTACGGGGGCCAAAATAGCCAAAAACATTCAGTACTTC. As protein: CASSLTGAKIAKNIQYF.

This clonotype was observed a few times. The V call is TRBV20-1, the J call TRBJ2-2; D is perhaps TRBD2 (6 bases). The V end lost 3 bases, the J end lost 6 bases, and 14 bases lay between the germline ends. Germline values: CDR1 DFQATT, CDR2 SNEGSKA (reference sequence). The CDR3 length is 14 residues. The CDR3 DNA follows: TGCAGTGCTAGTAGGACGGGAGTCCCCGGGGAGCTGTTTTTT. This translates into CSASRTGVPGELFF.

Concerning this clonotype itself: This could be a read error, since a much larger clone is one nucleotide away. The rearrangement uses TRBV29-1 and TRBJ2-7; TRBD1 or TRBD2 may be the D gene (5 bases each). This CDR3 comprises 14 residues. Germline CDR1 SQVTM, CDR2 ANQGSEA. The CDR3 DNA reads as TGCAGCGTCGGGCACAGGTTCTCGTCTGGGGAGCGGTACTTC. Residues: CSVGHRFSSGERYF.

The sample holds many counts of this clonotype. The V call is TRBV28, the J call TRBJ1-1; D gene uncertain. The length of the CDR3 is 11 residues. The V gene's germline CDR1 is MDHEN and CDR2 SYDVKM. V was trimmed by 5 bases and J by 12 bases, leaving 13 bases between them. CDR3 loop: CASSHSGSSFF. Written as DNA, the CDR3 is TGTGCCAGCAGTCACTCCGGGTCTTCTTTCTTT.

This clonotype was detected only a few times. This rearrangement joins TRBV20-1 to TRBJ1-4; D gene unclear. The CDR3 has 13 residues. With 7 bases removed from V and 10 bases from J, the gap between germline ends came to 19 bases. CDR1 and CDR2 (germline): DFQATT, SNEGSKA (reference sequence). The CDR3 region has the DNA TGCAGTGTCGAAGATGGGATTGGTGGAAAACTGTTTTTT. Translation gives CSVEDGIGGKLFF.

As regards this clonotype: Since a much larger clone is just one base distant, this may be a read error. The chain recombines TRBV5-1 with TRBJ1-5; no definite D call. Germline V gene lookup returns CDR1 SGHRS and CDR2 YFSETQ. The CDR3 spans 15 residues. Here the CDR3 DNA reads TGCGTCAGCAGCCCCATGGGTGTAGGCAATCAGCCCCAGCATTTT. The encoded protein is CVSSPMGVGNQPQHF.

This clonotype was seen only a few times. At one end the junction does not follow the germline gene, possibly because of a read error. The chain is built from TRBV6-4 and TRBJ2-7, with TRBD1 identical over 9 bases. This CDR3 comprises 15 residues. The V gene's germline CDR1 is MRHNA and CDR2 SNTAGT. CDR3 sequence (DNA): TGTGCCAGCAGTTACTCAACAGGGGGCAGTTACGAGCAGTACTTC. It translates to CASSYSTGGSYEQYF.

The chain joins TRBV2 to TRBJ1-1; D unclear. In germline, CDR1 is SNHLY, CDR2 FYNNEI. CDR3 size: 13 residues. V lost 5 bases and J 1 base, leaving 8 bases between the germline ends. For the CDR3, the DNA is TGTGCCAGCAGTAATACAGCGAACACTGAAGCTTTCTTT. Protein product: CASSNTANTEAFF.

This clonotype was picked up many times. The rearrangement links TRBV6-2 or TRBV6-3 to TRBJ1-1; the D is unclear. CDR3 length: 15 residues. The V end was cut by 5 bases, the J end by 0 bases, with 13 bases between. Germline CDR1 is MNHEY and CDR2 is SVGEGT. CDR3 in DNA: TGTGCCAGCAGTGAACAGCGACAACTGAACACTGAAGCTTTCTTT. Translated, it gives CASSEQRQLNTEAFF.

This clonotype was counted ten times or more. This chain links TRBV30 with TRBJ2-7; 7 positions agree with TRBD1. The V segment lost 1 base and the J segment 6 bases; nucleotides outside the gene matches: 6. The germline CDR1 and CDR2 sequences are GTSNPN and SVGIG (reference sequence). This CDR3 has 13 residues. The CDR3 loop is CAWSGQGVGEQYF. The CDR3, as DNA: TGTGCCTGGAGTGGTCAGGGGGTTGGCGAGCAGTACTTC.

V and J are TRBV24-1 and TRBJ2-7, with 11 nucleotides matching TRBD2. J lost 6 bases, V lost 4 bases, and 4 bases had no gene match. Germline values: CDR1 KGHDR, CDR2 SFDVKD. The CDR3 length is 14 residues. CDR3 nucleotide sequence: TGTGCCACCAGTGAACCCGGGACTAGCGGCGAGCAGTACTTC. Protein: CATSEPGTSGEQYF.

This chain links TRBV14 with TRBJ2-7; possible D gene TRBD2, 5 bases. CDR1 is SGHDN, CDR2 FVKESK, per germline. The V gene lost 3 bases and the J gene lost 8 bases, with 8 bases spanning the gap. The CDR3 is made up of 11 amino acids. CDR3 region: CASSHGNKQYF. DNA of the CDR3: TGTGCCAGCAGCCACGGGAATAAGCAGTACTTC.

This clonotype was observed a handful of times. The CDR3 reads CASSLGRMYTGELFF. As DNA, the CDR3 is TGTGCCAGCAGCTTGGGCAGAATGTACACCGGGGAGCTGTTTTTT. This chain joins TRBV7-9 and TRBJ2-2; D not resolved. CDR1 and CDR2 from the germline V gene are SEHNR and FQNEAQ (reference sequence). The CDR3 spans 15 residues. V gave up 3 bases and J gave up 3 bases, with 11 bases separating them.

This clonotype occurred many times. The rearrangement links TRBV27 to TRBJ1-5; D not certain. This CDR3 has 13 amino acids. V was cut by 5 bases and J by 4 bases, with 9 bases left in between. Germline-derived CDR1 and CDR2 are MNHEY and SMNVEV (reference sequence). CDR3 in DNA: TGTGCCAGCAGTGCCAGAGGGAATCAGCCCCAGCATTTT. As protein: CASSARGNQPQHF.

Turning to this clonotype: One base away lies a much larger clone, so this may be a sequencing read error. The chain couples TRBV2 to TRBJ1-6; D unclear. The CDR3 contains 12 residues. Germline-derived CDR1 and CDR2 are SNHLY and FYNNEI. The CDR3 region is CVSSANDSPLHF. The CDR3 nucleotides read TGTGTCAGCAGTGCTAACGATTCACCCCTCCACTTT.

This clonotype was seen ten or more times. The chain carries TRBV7-9 and TRBJ1-5; D gene unclear. The length of the CDR3 is 14 residues. The germline gives CDR1 SEHNR, CDR2 FQNEAQ (reference sequence). V was clipped by 3 bases and J by 4 bases, with 10 bases between them. The CDR3 nucleotides read TGTGCCAGCAGCTTCTCCGGGATTAATCAGCCCCAGCATTTT. Translating it yields CASSFSGINQPQHF.

This clonotype was found many times. This chain links TRBV15 with TRBJ1-2, with a tentative D call TRBD1 (5 bases). This CDR3 spans 14 amino acids. Germline values: CDR1 LNHNV, CDR2 YYDKDF (reference sequence). Deletions cut 3 bases from V and 4 bases from J, with 12 bases between. CDR3 sequence: CATSSDSGAYGYTF. CDR3 in DNA: TGTGCCACCAGCAGTGATAGTGGGGCCTATGGCTACACCTTC.

This clonotype was counted many times. This sequence joins TRBV6-2 or TRBV6-3 and TRBJ2-5; 8 positions agree with TRBD2. Germline V CDR1 and CDR2: MNHEY, SVGEGT. The CDR3 is made up of 13 amino acids. The ends lost 6 bases at V and 5 bases at J; junction bases unmatched: 5. CDR3 loop: CASRSGGRETQYF. The DNA for the CDR3 is TGTGCCAGCAGGAGCGGGGGCCGGGAGACCCAGTACTTC.

Only a few counts were recorded for this clonotype. V and J are TRBV27 and TRBJ1-4, with 7 bases matching TRBD1. This CDR3 region has 12 residues. CDR1 and CDR2 from the germline V gene are MNHEY and SMNVEV (reference sequence). J gave up 10 bases and V 7 bases, and 6 bases lay outside the gene matches. DNA for the CDR3: TGTGCCAGCACCCAGGGGGGCGGAAAACTGTTTTTT. It yields the protein CASTQGGGKLFF.

There are a few counts of this clonotype. The gene calls are TRBV5-5 and TRBJ1-1, with unresolved D. In germline, CDR1 is SGHKS, CDR2 YYEKEE (reference sequence). The CDR3 has 13 amino acids. V shed 2 bases and J shed 2 bases, with 7 bases lying between them. The CDR3 region has the DNA TGTGCCAGCAGCTTCCAATCTAACACTGAAGCTTTCTTT. As protein: CASSFQSNTEAFF.

This clonotype showed up many times. J is TRBJ2-7 and V is TRBV7-9; 9 bases map to TRBD1. The CDR3 loop spans 15 amino acids. Germline V gene data show CDR1 as SEHNR and CDR2 as FQNEAQ (reference sequence). Losses at the gene ends were 4 bases for V and 6 bases for J; bases not matched to a gene: 10. The CDR3 nucleotides are TGTGCCAGCAGCTCATGGACAGGGGCCCTCACCGAGCAGTACTTC. It codes for CASSSWTGALTEQYF.

This clonotype was detected many times. The gene calls are TRBV6-1 and TRBJ1-6, with D unclear. V shed 5 bases and J shed 9 bases, with 5 bases lying between them. Germline values: CDR1 MNHNS, CDR2 SASEGT. This CDR3 comprises 11 residues. The CDR3 reads CASSRSSPLHF. As DNA, the CDR3 is TGTGCCAGCAGTCGAAGTTCACCCCTCCACTTT.

The chain couples TRBV7-9 to TRBJ1-2; 9 positions match TRBD1. Trimming cost V 4 bases and J 7 bases; bases outside gene matches: 10. This CDR3 has 15 residues. The germline V gene has CDR1 SEHNR and CDR2 FQNEAQ (reference sequence). In DNA, the CDR3 is TGTGCCAGCAGCTCGATATCTAGGACAGGGGTTGGCTACACCTTC. Translated, it gives CASSSISRTGVGYTF. The variable domain in full, with the rest retrieved from reference TRBV7-9 and TRBJ1-2, is DTGVSQNPRHKITKRGQNVTFRCDPISEHNRLYWYRQTLGQGPEFLTYFQNEAQLEKSRLLSDRFSAERPKGSFSTLEIQRTEQGDSAMYLCASSSISRTGVGYTFGSGTRLTVV.

The chain joins TRBV6-1 to TRBJ2-7, with D possibly matching TRBD1 (7 bases). V lost 6 bases and J 4 bases, leaving 10 bases between the germline ends. CDR1 and CDR2 (germline): MNHNS, SASEGT. This CDR3 has 12 amino acids. CDR3 nucleotide sequence: TGTGCCAGCAGGGGGGGACAGTACGAGCAGTACTTC. Its translation is CASRGGQYEQYF.

This rearrangement joins TRBV3-1 to TRBJ1-4, with a tentative D call TRBD1 (5 bases). Trimming left V 0 bases short and J 8 bases short, with 13 bases between. Germline V gene data show CDR1 as LGHDT and CDR2 as YNNKEL (reference sequence). This CDR3 region has 15 residues. CDR3 residues: CASSQEWGIDEKLFF. CDR3 DNA: TGTGCCAGCAGCCAAGAATGGGGGATAGACGAAAAACTGTTTTTT.